A single sample is the source of the 10 T cell receptor beta chains below, sequenced in a study of cytomegalovirus exposure and HLA in healthy donors. PCR employed 60 Vbeta and 13 Jbeta primers. The repertoire was sequenced with immunoSEQ multiplex PCR; TCRdb's copy has only in-frame clones and lacks some. Of about 190,000 clones in the sample, 80% were seen once. The sample comprised PBMCs. The source of these receptors is a boy younger than 18 in good health and CMV-seronegative.

The rearrangement joins TRBV7-9 to TRBJ1-2; D possibly corresponds to TRBD1 (5 bases). The length of the CDR3 is 16 residues. V dropped 5 bases and J dropped 4 bases, with 20 bases sitting between them. Germline V gives CDR1 SEHNR, CDR2 FQNEAQ (reference sequence). The CDR3, as DNA: TGTGCCAGCAGCCCCGCAGGTCCAGCGGGGGGCTATGGCTACACCTTC. It codes for CASSPAGPAGGYGYTF. The full variable domain, in which reference TRBV7-9 and TRBJ1-2 provide the parts outside the CDR3, is DTGVSQNPRHKITKRGQNVTFRCDPISEHNRLYWYRQTLGQGPEFLTYFQNEAQLEKSRLLSDRFSAERPKGSFSTLEIQRTEQGDSAMYLCASSPAGPAGGYGYTFGSGTRLTVV.

This clone was detected only a few times. This chain joins TRBV19 and TRBJ1-2, with D perhaps TRBD1 (5 bases). The germline CDR1 and CDR2 sequences are LNHDA and SQIVND (reference sequence). The CDR3 contains 12 residues. The V gene lost 6 bases and the J gene lost 8 bases, with 13 bases spanning the gap. The CDR3 reads CASRHSGEGYTF. In nucleotides, the CDR3 is TGTGCCAGTAGGCATTCGGGGGAAGGCTACACCTTC.

J is TRBJ1-5 and V is TRBV19, with D possibly being TRBD1 (5 bases). The CDR3 sequence is 14 residues long. Germline CDR1 reads LNHDA; CDR2 reads SQIVND (reference sequence). The V and J ends lost 7 bases and 4 bases respectively, with 14 bases between them. CDR3 residues: CASNLGLRNQPQHF. The CDR3 nucleotides read TGTGCCAGTAATTTGGGACTGCGAAATCAGCCCCAGCATTTT.

This sequence joins TRBV4-3 and TRBJ2-6; D is unclear. The CDR3 sequence is 16 residues long. Trimming cost V 0 bases and J 3 bases, with 9 bases left between them. CDR1 LGHNA and CDR2 YSLEER come from the germline V gene. CDR3 region: CASSQDRSGGANVLTF. For the CDR3, the DNA is TGCGCCAGCAGCCAAGATCGGAGTGGTGGGGCCAACGTCCTGACTTTC.

V is TRBV10-1 and J is TRBJ1-5; D is unresolved. Germline V CDR1 and CDR2: WNHNN, SYGVQD (reference sequence). The CDR3 has 12 amino acids. The V and J ends lost 2 bases and 4 bases respectively, with 3 bases between them. CDR3 nucleotide sequence: TGCGCCAGCAGTGAGACAAATCAGCCCCAGCATTTT. Protein sequence: CASSETNQPQHF.

The J gene is TRBJ1-2, the V gene TRBV5-1; weak D call: TRBD1 (6 bases). V lost 3 bases and J 4 bases, leaving 34 bases between the germline ends. The CDR3 length is 21 residues. Looked up from germline, CDR1 is SGHRS and CDR2 is YFSETQ. CDR3 sequence reads: CASSSDPLTGEGVTFLYGYTF. The CDR3 region has the DNA TGCGCCAGCAGCTCAGACCCTCTGACAGGCGAAGGGGTAACCTTCCTCTATGGCTACACCTTC.

The chain combines TRBV11-1 with TRBJ2-7; the match to TRBD2 covers 14 bases. Germline V gene sequence: CDR1 SGHAT, CDR2 FQDESV (reference sequence). There are 16 residues in the CDR3. Trimming at V came to 1 base and at J to 3 bases, leaving 2 bases not matched to a gene. CDR3 nucleotide sequence: TGTGCCAGCAGCTTAGACGGGACTAGCGGGGGCTACGAGCAGTACTTC. Its protein is CASSLDGTSGGYEQYF.

The chain couples TRBV4-2 to TRBJ2-5; D gene uncertain. Trimming removed 4 bases from V and 1 base from J, with 19 bases in between. Germline CDR1 reads LGHNA; CDR2 reads YNFKEQ. The CDR3 has 17 amino acids. The CDR3 nucleotides are TGTGCCAGCAGCCGACGAGCGTCGGAGAACTTCCAAGAGACCCAGTACTTC. Its translation is CASSRRASENFQETQYF.

The J gene is TRBJ1-1, the V gene TRBV30; D not certain. Between the trimmed V and J ends, which lost 4 bases and 5 bases, there was a span of 20 bases. CDR3 size: 15 residues. CDR1 and CDR2 (germline): GTSNPN, SVGIG (reference sequence). The CDR3 loop is CAWTGPRERGTEAFF. CDR3 nucleotide sequence: TGTGCCTGGACCGGGCCGAGGGAAAGAGGGACTGAAGCTTTCTTT.

The chain has TRBV7-2 and TRBJ2-3; 11 bases line up with TRBD2. Per germline, CDR1 SGHTA and CDR2 FQGNSA. This CDR3 has 15 residues. The J segment lost 6 bases and the V segment lost 5 bases, leaving 7 bases of the junction unmatched. In DNA form, the CDR3 reads TGTGCCAGCAGCATTGGGACTAGCGGTCTCGATACGCAGTATTTT. It specifies CASSIGTSGLDTQYF.